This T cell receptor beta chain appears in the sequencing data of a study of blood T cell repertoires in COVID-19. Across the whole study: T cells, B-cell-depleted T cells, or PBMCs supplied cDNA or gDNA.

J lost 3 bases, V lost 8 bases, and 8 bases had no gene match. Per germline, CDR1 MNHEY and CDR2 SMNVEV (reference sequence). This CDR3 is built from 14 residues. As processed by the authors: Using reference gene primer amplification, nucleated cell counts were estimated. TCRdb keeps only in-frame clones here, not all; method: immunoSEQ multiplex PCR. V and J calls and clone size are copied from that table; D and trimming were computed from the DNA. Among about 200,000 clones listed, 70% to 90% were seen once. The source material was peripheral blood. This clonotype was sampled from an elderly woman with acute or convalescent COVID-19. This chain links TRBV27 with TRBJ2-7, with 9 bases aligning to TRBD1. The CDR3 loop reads CASRGTGRLYEQYF. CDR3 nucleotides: TGTGCCAGCCGCGGGACAGGGAGACTCTACGAGCAGTACTTC.